This T cell receptor (beta chain) was sequenced during a study of response to subunit inactivated influenza vaccine. Study-wide findings and caveats: The authors offered the suggestion that each seasonal influenza vaccination recruits few new T cells.

The trim removed 6 bases at V and 3 bases at J, leaving 11 bases unmatched. This CDR3 region has 15 residues. TCRdb independently ran MiXCR on the RT-PCR reads; one entry per CDR3 protein. This sample has 650,000 to 800,000 distinct CDR3 sequences, with approximately 15% found just once. Notes on this clonotype: As yet, its antigen is unknown.

This sequence was found in a man in his fifties or sixties who received an inactivated influenza vaccine. This chain joins TRBV12-3 or TRBV12-4 and TRBJ2-7, with TRBD1 identical over 7 bases. This material consisted of PBMCs from blood, taken 14 to 15 days before vaccination. The CDR3 DNA sequence: TGTGCCAGCAGCGAAGGGGGCCTATCTATCTACGAGCAGTACTTC. Translating it yields CASSEGGLSIYEQYF.